A selection of T cell receptor beta chains follows, all from one sample in a study of CD8+ T cells in alopecia areata. TCRdb's copy holds only in-frame clones and misses some; the assay was immunoSEQ multiplex PCR. This sample carries 150,000 to 250,000 clones, 55% to 75% of them seen once, and the ten largest clones take about 5%. The source material was CD4+ T cells sorted from blood, sampled at week 24, from a patient treated with tofacitinib. All receptors derive from a human donor with alopecia areata. Both conserved end residues are trimmed from each CDR3. Fields, in order: V gene, CDR3 protein.

V: TRBV4-1
CDR3: ASSQPRGTGGSGANVLT

V: TRBV7-9
CDR3: ASSFQGYGYT

V: TRBV28
CDR3: ASSRGGQY

V: TRBV7-9
CDR3: ASSLDYEQY

V: TRBV9
CDR3: ASSVGNTDTQY

V: TRBV5-1
CDR3: ASSTGTYTGELF

V: TRBV2
CDR3: ASITRDATDTQY

V: TRBV25-1
CDR3: ASSEGQGGDETQY

V: TRBV10-3
CDR3: AISEPRGASGMYEQY

V: TRBV28
CDR3: ASSLSEYGYT

V: TRBV7-6
CDR3: ASSLALGGDEQF

V: TRBV7-2
CDR3: ASSPQTGGSSGELF

V: TRBV6-5
CDR3: ASSYRDSYEQY

V: TRBV4-3
CDR3: ASSQAKQGGNSPLH

V: TRBV2
CDR3: ASRELGEKLF

V: TRBV11-1
CDR3: ASSSRQQNTGELF

V: TRBV29-1
CDR3: SAYSGSNLYEQY

V: TRBV29-1
CDR3: SVVWTGIDTGELF

V: TRBV7-2
CDR3: ASSLRPDKDYEQY

V: TRBV9
CDR3: ASSSRDNRQETQY

V: TRBV4-1
CDR3: ASSQDGEDTQY

V: TRBV28
CDR3: ASSSGTIQETQY

V: TRBV7-2
CDR3: ASSSQEDGYT

V: TRBV6-6
CDR3: ASSRGWAGELF

V: TRBV30
CDR3: AWSRLAGDSEQY

V: TRBV25-1
CDR3: ASSDLDPEETQY

V: TRBV7-2
CDR3: ASSLDGGVYGYT

V: TRBV5-6
CDR3: ASSLQYNEQF

V: TRBV5-4
CDR3: ASSQDPSAGANVLT

V: TRBV6-5
CDR3: ASRSGGGAKTQY

V: TRBV20-1
CDR3: SACITQY

V: TRBV30
CDR3: AWSVLRLGDEQF

V: TRBV9
CDR3: ASSVAHGGELF

V: TRBV7-7
CDR3: ASSPPRGLDLYGYT

V: TRBV10-3
CDR3: AISEGTGGGNSPLH

V: TRBV28
CDR3: ASSLASGGNNEQF

V: TRBV12-5
CDR3: ASGVTSGDYNEQF

V: TRBV5-1
CDR3: ASRGGGYNEQF

V: TRBV18
CDR3: ASSGASSSTGELF

V: TRBV30
CDR3: AWSANYGDTQY

V: TRBV18
CDR3: ASSPGPALGAETEAF

V: TRBV5-6
CDR3: ASSRGVSYEQY

V: TRBV6-5
CDR3: AALDRYRDQETQY

V: TRBV5-4
CDR3: ASSLEHQGTGYT

V: TRBV2
CDR3: ASSVVTRGEAF

V: TRBV27
CDR3: ASSISGRWGETQY

V: TRBV7-9
CDR3: ASSLAGSGQGLAEQY

V: TRBV9
CDR3: ASSVQPGQGFEQY

V: TRBV4-1
CDR3: ASSRTSSYEQY

V: TRBV5-4
CDR3: ASSSTWGGGGYT

V: TRBV7-3
CDR3: ASSLHKTGTGELF

V: TRBV7-2
CDR3: ASSSEVTGLATYEQY

V: TRBV7-2
CDR3: ASSLVWGTADTQY

V: TRBV18
CDR3: ASSTVFTEAF

V: TRBV29-1
CDR3: SVEWVSGVSTDTQY

V: TRBV11-2
CDR3: ASIVGLAGGGETQY

V: TRBV4-3
CDR3: ASSHPAKRQGDQPQH

V: TRBV29-1
CDR3: SDMAGNGYT

V: TRBV7-2
CDR3: ASSLLASPETQY